The subject of this entry is one TCR beta chain. This specimen belongs to a study of cytomegalovirus exposure and HLA in healthy donors. V lost 6 bases to trimming and J lost 7 bases, with 16 bases between them. CDR1 and CDR2 from the germline V gene are SGHAT and FQDESV (reference sequence). This CDR3 is built from 13 residues. Both 60 Vbeta primers and 13 Jbeta primers went into the PCR. Using immunoSEQ multiplex PCR, the repertoire was profiled, and TCRdb retains in-frame clones only, with some absent. The sample lists about 180,000 clones; more than 65% were seen once. Participants comprised healthy donors of bone marrow.

This clonotype originated in a woman aged 25 to 45 in good health and CMV-seropositive. This chain links TRBV11-1 with TRBJ2-7, with D maybe TRBD1 (6 bases). Source material: PBMCs. CDR3 protein: CASRLTGSGEQYF. Here the CDR3 DNA reads TGTGCCAGCAGACTTACAGGGTCGGGTGAGCAGTACTTC. The variable domain in full, with the rest retrieved from reference TRBV11-1 and TRBJ2-7, is EAEVAQSPRYKITEKSQAVAFWCDPISGHATLYWYRQILGQGPELLVQFQDESVVDDSQLPKDRFSAERLKGVDSTLKIQPAELGDSAMYLCASRLTGSGEQYFGPGTRLTVT.